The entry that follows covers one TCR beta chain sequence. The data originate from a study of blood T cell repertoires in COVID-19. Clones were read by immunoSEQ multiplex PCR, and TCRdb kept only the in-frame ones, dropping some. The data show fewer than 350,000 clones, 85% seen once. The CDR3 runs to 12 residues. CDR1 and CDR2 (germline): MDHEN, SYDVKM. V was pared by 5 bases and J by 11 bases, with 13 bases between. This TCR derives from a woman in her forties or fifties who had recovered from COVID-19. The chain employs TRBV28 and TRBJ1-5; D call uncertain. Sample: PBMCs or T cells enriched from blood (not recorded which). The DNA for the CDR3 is TGTGCCAGCAGTGTAGCGCGAACGACCCAGCATTTT. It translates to CASSVARTTQHF.